The entry that follows covers one T cell receptor beta chain sequence. The sample belongs to a study of blood T cell repertoires in COVID-19. Across the whole study: The United States, Italy and Spain were the sources of the acute and convalescent COVID-19 samples.

The ends lost 3 bases at V and 11 bases at J; junction bases unmatched: 6. CDR1 and CDR2 from the germline V gene are LNHDA and SQIVND (reference sequence). The CDR3 is 14 amino acids. Some clones are missing from TCRdb's copy, which holds only in-frame ones; the method was immunoSEQ multiplex PCR. The sample yields tens of thousands of clones, about 80% seen once. The sequenced sample consisted of peripheral blood. The receptor was isolated from a man aged 55 to 69 with active or convalescent COVID-19. V is TRBV19 and J is TRBJ1-5, with TRBD1 matching over 11 bases. The DNA of the CDR3 is TGTGCCAGTAGTATCGGGACAGGGGGAGCGGCCCAGCATTTT. Encoded protein: CASSIGTGGAAQHF.